This T cell receptor (beta chain) was identified in a study of cytomegalovirus exposure and HLA in healthy donors. PCR used 60 Vbeta primers and 13 Jbeta primers. Sequencing used immunoSEQ multiplex PCR; TCRdb keeps in-frame clones, though not all of them. The table lists about 50,000 clones, about 77% of them singletons. The CDR3 runs 13 residues. Germline lookup yields CDR1 SGDLS and CDR2 YYNGEE. Trimming shortened V by 3 bases and J by 5 bases, and 11 bases separated the two germline ends. The table lists this clone with a few counts. This sequence originates from a woman in her forties in good health and CMV-seropositive. Sequencing was done on a sample of PBMCs. The chain joins TRBV9 to TRBJ1-2; perhaps TRBD1 as D (6 bases). Written as DNA, the CDR3 is TGTGCCAGCAGCGCGATAACAGGGTATGGCTACACCTTC. Encoded protein: CASSAITGYGYTF.